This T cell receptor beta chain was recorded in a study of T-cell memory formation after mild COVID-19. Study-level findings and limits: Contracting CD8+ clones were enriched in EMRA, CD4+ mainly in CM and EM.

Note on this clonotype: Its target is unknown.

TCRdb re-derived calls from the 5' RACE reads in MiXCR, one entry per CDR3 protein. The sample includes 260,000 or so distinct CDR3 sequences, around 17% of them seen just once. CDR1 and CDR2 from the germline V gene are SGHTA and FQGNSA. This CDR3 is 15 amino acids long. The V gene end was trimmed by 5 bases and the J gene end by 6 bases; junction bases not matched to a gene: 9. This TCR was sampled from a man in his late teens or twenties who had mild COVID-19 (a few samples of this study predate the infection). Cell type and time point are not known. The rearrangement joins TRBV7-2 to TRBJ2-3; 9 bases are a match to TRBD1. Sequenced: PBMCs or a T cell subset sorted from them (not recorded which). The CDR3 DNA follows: TGTGCCAGCAGCCTGACAGGGGGGGCGTGGGATACGCAGTATTTT. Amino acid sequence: CASSLTGGAWDTQYF.